Reported below is one T cell receptor (beta chain). The antigen remains unidentified. Clones were sequenced by immunoSEQ multiplex PCR, and TCRdb holds only the in-frame ones, with some missing. Here the sample spans roughly 120,000 clones, just over 85% being singletons. This CDR3 contains 16 residues. Trimming left V 0 bases short and J 0 bases short, with 10 bases between. Germline CDR1 and CDR2: SGHNT and YYREEE (reference sequence). This record comes from a study of T cell responses to AZD1222 COVID-19 vaccine. Study context: Investigators merged groups given second doses at roughly 4 or roughly 12 weeks.

Study observations and caveats: Reportedly, nearly half the spike-specific TCRs target unmutated variant regions. Repertoire collection took place solely once the T cell response had peaked. Baseline seropositivity occurred in only a handful of AZD1222 recipients.

The clonotype comes from an adult in good health. This specimen consisted of peripheral blood, obtained on day 0 of AZD1222 vaccination. The V gene is TRBV5-4, the J gene TRBJ1-3, with unresolved D. The CDR3 nucleotides are TGTGCCAGCAGCTTGGACAGCGTTCGCTCTGGAAACACCATATATTTT. Its translation: CASSLDSVRSGNTIYF.